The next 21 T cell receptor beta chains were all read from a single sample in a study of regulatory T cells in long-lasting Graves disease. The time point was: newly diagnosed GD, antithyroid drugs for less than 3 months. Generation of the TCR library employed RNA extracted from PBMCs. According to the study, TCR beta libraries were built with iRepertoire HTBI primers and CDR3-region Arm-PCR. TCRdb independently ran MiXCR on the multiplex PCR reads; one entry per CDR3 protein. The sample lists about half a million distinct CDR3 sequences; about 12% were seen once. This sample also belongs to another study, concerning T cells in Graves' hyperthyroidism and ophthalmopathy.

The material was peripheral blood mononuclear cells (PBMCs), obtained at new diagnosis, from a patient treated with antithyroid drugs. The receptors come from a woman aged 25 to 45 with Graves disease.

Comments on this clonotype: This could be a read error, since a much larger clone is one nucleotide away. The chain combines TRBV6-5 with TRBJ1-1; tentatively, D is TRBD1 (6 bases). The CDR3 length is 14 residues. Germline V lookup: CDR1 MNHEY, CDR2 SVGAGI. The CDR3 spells CAGSRPPDSPEAFF. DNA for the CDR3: TGTGCCGGCAGTAGGCCCCCGGACAGCCCCGAAGCTTTCTTT.

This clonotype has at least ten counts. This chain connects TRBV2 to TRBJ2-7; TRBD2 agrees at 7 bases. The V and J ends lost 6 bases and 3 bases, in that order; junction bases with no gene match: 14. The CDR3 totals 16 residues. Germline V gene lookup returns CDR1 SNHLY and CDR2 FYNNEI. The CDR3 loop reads CASRIGPTSVSYEQYF. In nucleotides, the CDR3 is TGTGCCAGCAGAATTGGCCCCACTAGCGTCAGCTACGAGCAGTACTTC.

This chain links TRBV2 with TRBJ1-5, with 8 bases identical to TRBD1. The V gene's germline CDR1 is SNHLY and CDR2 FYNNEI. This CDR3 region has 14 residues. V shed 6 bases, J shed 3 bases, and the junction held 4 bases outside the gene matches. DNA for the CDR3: TGTGCCAGCAGACAGGGGGGGATCAATCAGCCCCAGCATTTT. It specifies CASRQGGINQPQHF.

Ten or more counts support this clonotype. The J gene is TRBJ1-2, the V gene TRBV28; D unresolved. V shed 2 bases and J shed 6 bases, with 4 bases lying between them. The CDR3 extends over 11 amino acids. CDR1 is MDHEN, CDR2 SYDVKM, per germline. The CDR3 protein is CASSLLDGYTF. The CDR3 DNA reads TGTGCCAGCAGTTTACTAGATGGCTACACCTTC.

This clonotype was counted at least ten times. CDR3 coding DNA: TGCAGCGCCCCAGGACAGGCCGAATCCCAGTACTTC. Its protein is CSAPGQAESQYF. The J gene is TRBJ2-5, the V gene TRBV29-1, with 7 positions matching TRBD1. Germline V gene data show CDR1 as SQVTM and CDR2 as ANQGSEA. The CDR3 extends over 12 amino acids. Unmatched junction bases numbered 11, after V lost 7 bases and J lost 9 bases.

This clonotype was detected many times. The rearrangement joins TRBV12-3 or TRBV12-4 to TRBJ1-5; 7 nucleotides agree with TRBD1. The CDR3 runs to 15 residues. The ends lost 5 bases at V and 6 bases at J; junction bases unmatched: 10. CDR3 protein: CASSRDGTVSQPQHF. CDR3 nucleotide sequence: TGTGCCAGCAGTCGCGATGGGACAGTTAGTCAGCCCCAGCATTTT.

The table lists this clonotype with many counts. The DNA for the CDR3 is TGCAGCGTCTTGGCGGTGGGGGCCCCTACCGGGGAGCTGTTTTTT. It translates to CSVLAVGAPTGELFF. The V gene is TRBV29-1, the J gene TRBJ2-2; a weak D match, TRBD1 (6 bases). V lost 6 bases and J lost 5, with 19 bases in between. This CDR3 comprises 15 residues. Germline V lookup: CDR1 SQVTM, CDR2 ANQGSEA.

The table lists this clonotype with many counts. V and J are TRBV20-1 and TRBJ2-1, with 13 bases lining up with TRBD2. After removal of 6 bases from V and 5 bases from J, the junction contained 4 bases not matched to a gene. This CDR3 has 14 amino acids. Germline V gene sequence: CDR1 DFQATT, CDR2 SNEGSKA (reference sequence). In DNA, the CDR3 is TGCAGTGCGCCCGGGACTAGCGGGAACAATGAGCAGTTCTTC. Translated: CSAPGTSGNNEQFF.

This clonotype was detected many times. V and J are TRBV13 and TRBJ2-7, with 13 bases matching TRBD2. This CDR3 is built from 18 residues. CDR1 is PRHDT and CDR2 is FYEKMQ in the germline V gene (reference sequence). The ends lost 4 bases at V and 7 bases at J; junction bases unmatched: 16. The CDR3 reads CASSSSTSGRLTGGEQYF. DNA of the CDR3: TGTGCCAGCAGCTCCTCGACTAGCGGGAGGCTTACAGGTGGAGAGCAGTACTTC.

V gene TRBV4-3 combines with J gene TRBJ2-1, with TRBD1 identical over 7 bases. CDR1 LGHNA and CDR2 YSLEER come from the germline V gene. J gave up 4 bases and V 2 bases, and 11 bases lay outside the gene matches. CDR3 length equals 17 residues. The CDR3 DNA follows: TGCGCCAGCAGCCAACATTTCGGCAGGGGGAGTTACAATGAGCAGTTCTTC. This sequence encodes CASSQHFGRGSYNEQFF.

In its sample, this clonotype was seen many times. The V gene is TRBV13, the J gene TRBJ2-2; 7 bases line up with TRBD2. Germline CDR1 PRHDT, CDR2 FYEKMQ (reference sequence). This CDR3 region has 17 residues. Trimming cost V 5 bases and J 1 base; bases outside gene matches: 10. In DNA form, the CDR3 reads TGTGCCAGCAGCGAAGATACTAGCGTCGAGAACACCGGGGAGCTGTTTTTT. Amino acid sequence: CASSEDTSVENTGELFF.

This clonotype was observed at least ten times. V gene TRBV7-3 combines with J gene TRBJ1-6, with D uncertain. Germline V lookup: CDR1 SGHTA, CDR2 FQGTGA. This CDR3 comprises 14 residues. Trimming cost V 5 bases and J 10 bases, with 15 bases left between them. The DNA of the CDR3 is TGTGCCAGCAGCCGAACAGCCAAGCGGTCACCCCTCCACTTT. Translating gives CASSRTAKRSPLHF. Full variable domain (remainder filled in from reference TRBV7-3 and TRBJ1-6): GAGVSQTPSNKVTEKGKYVELRCDPISGHTALYWYRQSLGQGPEFLIYFQGTGAADDSGLPNDRFFAVRPEGSVSTLKIQRTERGDSAVYLCASSRTAKRSPLHFGNGTRLTVT.

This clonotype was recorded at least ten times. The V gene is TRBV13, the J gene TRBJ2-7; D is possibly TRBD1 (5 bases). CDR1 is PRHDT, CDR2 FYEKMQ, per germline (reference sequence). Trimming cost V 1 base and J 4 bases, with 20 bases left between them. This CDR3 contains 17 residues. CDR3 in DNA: TGTGCCAGCAGCTTAGAAGCAGGGCCCCAGGATAATTACGAGCAGTACTTC. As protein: CASSLEAGPQDNYEQYF.

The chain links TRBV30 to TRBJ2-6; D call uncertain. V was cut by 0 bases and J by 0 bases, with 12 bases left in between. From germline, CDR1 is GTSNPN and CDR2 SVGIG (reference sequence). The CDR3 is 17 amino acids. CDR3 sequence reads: CAWSVLRTSSGANVLTF. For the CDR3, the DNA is TGTGCCTGGAGTGTACTACGGACCTCCTCTGGGGCCAACGTCCTGACTTTC.

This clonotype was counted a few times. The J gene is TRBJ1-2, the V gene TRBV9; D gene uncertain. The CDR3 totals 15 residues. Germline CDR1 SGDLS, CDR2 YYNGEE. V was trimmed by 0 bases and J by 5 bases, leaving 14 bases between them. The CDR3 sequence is CASSVGPTEGYGYTF. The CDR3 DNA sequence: TGTGCCAGCAGCGTAGGTCCGACGGAGGGATATGGCTACACCTTC.

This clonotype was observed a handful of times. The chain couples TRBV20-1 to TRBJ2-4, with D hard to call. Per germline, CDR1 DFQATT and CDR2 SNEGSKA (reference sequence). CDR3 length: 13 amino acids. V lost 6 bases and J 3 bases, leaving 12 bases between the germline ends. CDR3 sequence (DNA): TGCAGTGCGAACAAGGGTTACAAAAACATTCAGTACTTC. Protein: CSANKGYKNIQYF.

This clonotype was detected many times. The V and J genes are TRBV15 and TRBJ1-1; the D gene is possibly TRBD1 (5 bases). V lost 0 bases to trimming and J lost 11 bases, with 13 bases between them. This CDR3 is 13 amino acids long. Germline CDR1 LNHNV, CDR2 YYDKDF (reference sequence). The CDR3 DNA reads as TGTGCCACCAGCAGAGACAGGGACGGGTACGCTTTCTTT. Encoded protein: CATSRDRDGYAFF.

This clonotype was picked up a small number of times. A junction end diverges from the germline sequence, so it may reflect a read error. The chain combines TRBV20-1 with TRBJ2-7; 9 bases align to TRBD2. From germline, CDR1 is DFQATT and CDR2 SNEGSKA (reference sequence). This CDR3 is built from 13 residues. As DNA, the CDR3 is TGCGGTGCCGAGATAGCGGGAGTCTACGAGCAGTACTTC. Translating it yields CGAEIAGVYEQYF.

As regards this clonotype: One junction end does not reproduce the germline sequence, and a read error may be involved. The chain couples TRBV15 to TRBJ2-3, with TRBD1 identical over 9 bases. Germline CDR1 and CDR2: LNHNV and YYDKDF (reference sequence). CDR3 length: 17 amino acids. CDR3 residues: CATSVTGGMVSTGTQYF. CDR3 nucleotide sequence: TGTGCCACCAGCGTAACAGGGGGCATGGTCAGTACAGGTACGCAGTATTTT.

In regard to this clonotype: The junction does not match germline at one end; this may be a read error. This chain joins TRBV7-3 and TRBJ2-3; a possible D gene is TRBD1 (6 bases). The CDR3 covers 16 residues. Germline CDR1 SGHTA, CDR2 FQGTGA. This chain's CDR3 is CAGSSGINRGTDTQYF. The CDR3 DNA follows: TGTGCCGGCAGCTCTGGGATAAACAGGGGCACAGATACGCAGTATTTT.

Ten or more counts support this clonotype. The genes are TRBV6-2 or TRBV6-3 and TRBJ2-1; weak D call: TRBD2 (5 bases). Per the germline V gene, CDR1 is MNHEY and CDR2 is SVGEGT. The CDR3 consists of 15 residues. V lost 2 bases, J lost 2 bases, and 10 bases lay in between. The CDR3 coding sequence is TGTGCCAGCAGTTACAGGAGGAGCGCCTACAATGAGCAGTTCTTC. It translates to CASSYRRSAYNEQFF.